The 25 T cell receptor beta chains listed next were all sequenced from one sample in a study of cytomegalovirus exposure and HLA in healthy donors (dated by TCRdb to the late 2010s). Libraries were built with the immunoSEQ multiplex PCR assay. For the multiplex PCR, a mixture combining 60 forward primers for TCR Vbeta segments and 13 reverse primers for TCR Jbeta segments was used. Not all clones reach the TCRdb copy of this immuneACCESS table, which keeps in-frame sequences only. Checked studies attribute under half of the gap to unresolved V genes and leave the rest unexplained. Present in this sample are approximately 180,000 clones, 79% of which were seen just once. The ten biggest clones cover 1.6% of the sample. The source material was PBMCs. Source of these receptors: a woman aged 45-59 years in good health and CMV-seronegative.

The V and J genes are TRBV5-6 and TRBJ2-7, with 7 bases lining up with TRBD1. Trimming cost V 4 bases and J 0 bases; bases outside gene matches: 10. The CDR3 sequence is 16 residues long. Germline CDR1 is SGHDT and CDR2 is YYEEEE. This CDR3 reads CASSRDPGTVSYEQYF. CDR3 DNA: TGTGCCAGCAGCCGAGACCCAGGGACAGTCTCCTACGAGCAGTACTTC.

The chain is built from TRBV7-9 and TRBJ2-5; 15 bases line up with TRBD2. With V trimmed by 5 bases and J by 2 bases, 6 bases remained unmatched. The germline gives CDR1 SEHNR, CDR2 FQNEAQ (reference sequence). CDR3 length equals 17 residues. DNA of the CDR3: TGTGCCAGCAGCCGACCCGGGACTAGCGGGGGGCAAGAGACCCAGTACTTC. This sequence encodes CASSRPGTSGGQETQYF.

The J gene is TRBJ1-2, the V gene TRBV6-6; D is possibly TRBD1 (5 bases). Looked up from germline, CDR1 is MNHNY and CDR2 is SVGAGI (reference sequence). CDR3 length: 14 amino acids. Between the trimmed V and J ends, which lost 5 bases and 4 bases, there was a span of 14 bases. The CDR3 DNA follows: TGTGCCAGCAGTAGGGGAGGCCCCCTCTATGGCTACACCTTC. Encoded protein: CASSRGGPLYGYTF.

The chain combines TRBV7-2 with TRBJ2-5; a possible D gene is TRBD1 (6 bases). Trimming pared 3 bases from V and 3 bases from J, leaving 17 bases between. The germline gives CDR1 SGHTA, CDR2 FQGNSA. CDR3 length: 16 amino acids. For the CDR3, the DNA is TGTGCCAGCAGCTTCAACCCGGGACAACAAAAAGAGACCCAGTACTTC. This gives the protein CASSFNPGQQKETQYF.

CDR3 DNA sequence: TGTGCCAGCAGCCGATTGTGGGGGGGGAACACTGAAGCTTTCTTT. Translation: CASSRLWGGNTEAFF. The J gene is TRBJ1-1, the V gene TRBV7-2, with D possibly TRBD1 on 5 matching bases. The germline CDR1 and CDR2 sequences are SGHTA and FQGNSA. Trimming took off 5 bases at V and 1 base at J, with 14 bases between the two ends. The CDR3 totals 15 residues.

The gene calls are TRBV19 and TRBJ2-7, with 8 positions matching TRBD1. Unmatched junction bases numbered 5, after V lost 5 bases and J lost 5 bases. The CDR3 is made up of 13 amino acids. Per the germline V gene, CDR1 is LNHDA and CDR2 is SQIVND (reference sequence). CDR3 nucleotides: TGTGCCAGTAGTTACAGGGGGGTCGACGAGCAGTACTTC. It yields the protein CASSYRGVDEQYF.

The gene calls are TRBV6-5 and TRBJ2-7; tentatively, D is TRBD1 (5 bases). Germline-derived CDR1 and CDR2 are MNHEY and SVGAGI. The CDR3 sequence is 14 residues long. Trimming took 5 bases from V and 6 from J, leaving 17 bases between them. CDR3 region: CASSPTRTIGEQYF. As DNA, the CDR3 is TGTGCCAGCAGTCCAACCAGGACAATAGGCGAGCAGTACTTC.

DNA of the CDR3: TGTGCCAGCAGCTTAGGGACAGGGACTAATGAAAAACTGTTTTTT. Translating it yields CASSLGTGTNEKLFF. This chain connects TRBV7-9 to TRBJ1-4; 8 nucleotides align to TRBD1. Germline values: CDR1 SEHNR, CDR2 FQNEAQ (reference sequence). V lost 1 base and J lost 2; bases outside the gene matches: 0. The CDR3 consists of 15 residues.

This clone was picked up one time. The chain has TRBV7-2 and TRBJ2-5; weak D call: TRBD2 (7 bases). The end of the DNA aligns better with TRBJ2-7, so the J call may be wrong. The CDR3 contains 14 residues. Germline CDR1 and CDR2: SGHTA and FQGNSA. The CDR3 reads CASSSRGGANEQYF. DNA for the CDR3: TGTGCCAGCAGCTCGAGGGGGGGGGCCAACGAGCAGTACTTC.

V is TRBV6-5 and J is TRBJ2-1; tentative D call: TRBD2 (5 bases). Looked up from germline, CDR1 is MNHEY and CDR2 is SVGAGI. CDR3 size: 15 residues. V lost 7 bases and J 5 bases, leaving 18 bases between the germline ends. CDR3 in DNA: TGTGCCAGCATCCGGAAACGCGGGTTCCACAATGAGCAGTTCTTC. It translates to CASIRKRGFHNEQFF.

The chain has TRBV6-6 and TRBJ1-1; the D gene is possibly TRBD1 (6 bases). With 6 bases removed from V and 4 bases from J, the gap between germline ends came to 15 bases. CDR1 and CDR2 from the germline V gene are MNHNY and SVGAGI (reference sequence). This CDR3 spans 14 amino acids. This CDR3 is CASRTGFDSTEAFF. The CDR3 coding sequence is TGTGCCAGCAGAACAGGGTTCGACTCCACTGAAGCTTTCTTT.

To note about this clone: The germline gene is not matched at one end of the junction; a read error may be the cause. The rearrangement links TRBV7-9 to TRBJ1-1; D might be TRBD1 (6 bases). CDR1 SEHNR and CDR2 FQNEAQ come from the germline V gene (reference sequence). This CDR3 comprises 15 residues. In nucleotides, the CDR3 is TGTTCCAGCAGCTTACTTGGGGGGGGCAGAACTGAAGCTTTCTTT. Residues: CSSSLLGGGRTEAFF.

This clone was detected only once. The CDR3 reads CASSLVATFGNTIYF. The CDR3 coding sequence is TGTGCCAGCAGCTTAGTGGCAACATTTGGAAACACCATATATTTT. The chain combines TRBV7-6 with TRBJ1-3, with no clear D. From germline, CDR1 is SGHVS and CDR2 FNYEAQ. CDR3 size: 15 residues. Deletions cut 1 base from V and 3 bases from J, with 10 bases between.

This chain links TRBV19 with TRBJ1-4; weak D call: TRBD1 (5 bases). The CDR3 extends over 14 amino acids. Germline CDR1 reads LNHDA; CDR2 reads SQIVND (reference sequence). The ends were cut back, 3 bases at V and 8 bases at J, with 13 bases in the middle. CDR3 coding DNA: TGTGCCAGTAGTATCGGGGGTCTAAGGGAAAAACTGTTTTTT. Amino acids: CASSIGGLREKLFF.

This chain connects TRBV2 to TRBJ2-1, with TRBD2 matching over 11 bases. Germline CDR1 is SNHLY and CDR2 is FYNNEI. V gave up 6 bases and J gave up 10 bases; unmatched junction bases: 11. This CDR3 spans 15 amino acids. DNA for the CDR3: TGTGCCAGCAGAGCCATAACTAGCGGGAGTAGAGAGCAGTTCTTC. This gives the protein CASRAITSGSREQFF.

The chain is built from TRBV6-5 and TRBJ2-2; tentative D call: TRBD2 (5 bases). Trimming took off 7 bases at V and 6 bases at J, with 15 bases between the two ends. CDR3 length: 14 residues. Germline V lookup: CDR1 MNHEY, CDR2 SVGAGI. The chain's CDR3 is CASNERPGAGELFF. CDR3 nucleotides: TGTGCCAGCAATGAGAGGCCCGGGGCCGGGGAGCTGTTTTTT.

The chain recombines TRBV18 with TRBJ1-1; D uncertain. The germline V gene has CDR1 KGHSH and CDR2 LQKENI. CDR3 length: 15 residues. Between the trimmed V and J ends, which lost 0 bases and 1 base, there was a span of 9 bases. The CDR3 protein is CASSPPAQPNTEAFF. Here the CDR3 DNA reads TGTGCCAGCTCACCACCGGCACAACCGAACACTGAAGCTTTCTTT.

As concerns this clone: Just one base apart from a much larger clone, this may be a read error. J is TRBJ2-7 and V is TRBV11-3; D perhaps matches TRBD2 (5 bases). Trimming removed 1 base from V and 6 bases from J, with 7 bases in between. CDR1 SGHNT and CDR2 YENEEA come from the germline V gene. This CDR3 region has 12 residues. In DNA form, the CDR3 reads TGTGCCAGCAGCTTAGGCGAGGGCGAGCAGTACTTC. It encodes CASSLGEGEQYF.

Notes on this clone: The sample contains more than one DNA sequence encoding this CDR3. J is TRBJ2-3 and V is TRBV11-2, with TRBD2 matching 8 bases. CDR1 is SGHAT, CDR2 FQNNGV, per germline. The CDR3 loop spans 15 amino acids. J gave up 1 base and V 3 bases, and 3 bases lay outside the gene matches. Here the CDR3 DNA reads TGTGCCAGCAGCTTGATTAGCGGGGGCACAGATACGCAGTATTTT. It translates to CASSLISGGTDTQYF.

V usage is TRBV11-2 and J usage is TRBJ1-6; D is possibly TRBD1 (6 bases). Germline CDR1 is SGHAT and CDR2 is FQNNGV. CDR3 length: 15 residues. The germline V and J ends were trimmed by 5 bases and 6 bases, with 14 bases remaining between them. The CDR3 loop is CASSPRGGSNSPLHF. The CDR3 nucleotides read TGTGCCAGCAGCCCCCGAGGGGGAAGTAATTCACCCCTCCACTTT.

This chain links TRBV5-5 with TRBJ1-3; 7 nucleotides align to TRBD1. The J segment lost 4 bases and the V segment lost 1 base, leaving 2 bases of the junction unmatched. This CDR3 has 14 amino acids. CDR1 SGHKS and CDR2 YYEKEE come from the germline V gene (reference sequence). As DNA, the CDR3 is TGTGCCAGCAGCTTGACAGGGGTCGGAAACACCATATATTTT. Its protein product is CASSLTGVGNTIYF.

The chain recombines TRBV4-3 with TRBJ2-2; 7 bases are shared with TRBD2. The CDR3 length is 18 residues. The germline V gene encodes CDR1 LGHNA and CDR2 YSLEER. With V trimmed by 0 bases and J by 2 bases, 9 bases remained unmatched. The CDR3 loop is CASSQDPGLAANTGELFF. In DNA form, the CDR3 reads TGCGCCAGCAGCCAAGATCCGGGGCTAGCGGCAAACACCGGGGAGCTGTTTTTT.

The chain employs TRBV5-1 and TRBJ1-1, with 8 bases fitting TRBD1. Trimming cost V 3 bases and J 0 bases; bases outside gene matches: 4. The CDR3 sequence is 15 residues long. Germline assignment: CDR1 SGHRS and CDR2 YFSETQ. This CDR3 is CASSWRTGMNTEAFF. The CDR3 nucleotides read TGCGCCAGCAGCTGGAGGACAGGGATGAACACTGAAGCTTTCTTT.

The V gene is TRBV11-2, the J gene TRBJ1-1; 7 nucleotides match TRBD1. The trim removed 3 bases at V and 0 bases at J, leaving 4 bases unmatched. The CDR3 extends over 15 amino acids. The germline CDR1 and CDR2 sequences are SGHAT and FQNNGV. CDR3 DNA sequence: TGTGCCAGCAGCTTTCGACAGGGAATGAACACTGAAGCTTTCTTT. Its translation is CASSFRQGMNTEAFF.

The chain couples TRBV5-4 to TRBJ1-1; 7 bases map to TRBD1. V dropped 4 bases and J dropped 5; count of bases not matched to a gene: 5. CDR3 length: 13 amino acids. Per germline, CDR1 SGHNT and CDR2 YYREEE (reference sequence). The CDR3 region is CASSIDRATEAFF. CDR3 bases: TGTGCCAGCAGCATTGACAGGGCGACTGAAGCTTTCTTT.